This T cell receptor (beta chain) came from a study of blood T cell repertoires in COVID-19. From germline, CDR1 is MNHEY and CDR2 SMNVEV (reference sequence). V shed 6 bases and J shed 1 base, with 9 bases lying between them. This CDR3 contains 13 residues. Across under 25 US areas, participants ranged in age from about 18 to 90 years. Profiled with immunoSEQ multiplex PCR; TCRdb holds only in-frame clones, not every one. The repertoire consists of 250,000 to 300,000 clones, with around 89% occurring once and the leading ten covering under 10%. Sequencing was carried out using PBMCs or T cells enriched from blood (not recorded which). This clonotype was sampled from a middle-aged man who had recovered from COVID-19. J is TRBJ1-1 and V is TRBV27, with a weak D call TRBD1 (6 bases). In nucleotides, the CDR3 is TGTGCCAGCAGACTGGGACAGAACACTGAAGCTTTCTTT. It specifies CASRLGQNTEAFF.